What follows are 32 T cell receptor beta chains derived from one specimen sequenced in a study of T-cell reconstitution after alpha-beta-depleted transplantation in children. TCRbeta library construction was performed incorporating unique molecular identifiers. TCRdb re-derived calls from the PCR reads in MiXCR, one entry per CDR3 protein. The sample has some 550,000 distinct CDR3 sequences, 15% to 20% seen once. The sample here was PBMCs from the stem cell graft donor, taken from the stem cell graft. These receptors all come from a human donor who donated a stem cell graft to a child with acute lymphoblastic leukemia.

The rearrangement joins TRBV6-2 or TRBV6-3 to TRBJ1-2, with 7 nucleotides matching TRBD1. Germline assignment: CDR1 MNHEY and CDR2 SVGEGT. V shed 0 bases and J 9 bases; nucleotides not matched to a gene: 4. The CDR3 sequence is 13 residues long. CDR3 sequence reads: CASSYSIGGRYTF. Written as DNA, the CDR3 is TGTGCCAGCAGTTACTCGATAGGGGGCCGCTACACCTTC.

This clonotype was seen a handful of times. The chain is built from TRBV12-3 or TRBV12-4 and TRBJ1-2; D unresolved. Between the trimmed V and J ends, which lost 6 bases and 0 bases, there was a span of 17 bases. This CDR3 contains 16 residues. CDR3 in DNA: TGTGCCAGCAGGTCATACCCAGGAACCGCTAACTATGGCTACACCTTC. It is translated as CASRSYPGTANYGYTF.

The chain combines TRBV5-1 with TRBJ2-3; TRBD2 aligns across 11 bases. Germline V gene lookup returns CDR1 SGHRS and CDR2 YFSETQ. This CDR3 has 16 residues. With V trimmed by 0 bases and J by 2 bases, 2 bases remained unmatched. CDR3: CASSLGLAGTTDTQYF. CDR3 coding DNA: TGCGCCAGCAGCTTGGGACTAGCGGGGACCACAGATACGCAGTATTTT.

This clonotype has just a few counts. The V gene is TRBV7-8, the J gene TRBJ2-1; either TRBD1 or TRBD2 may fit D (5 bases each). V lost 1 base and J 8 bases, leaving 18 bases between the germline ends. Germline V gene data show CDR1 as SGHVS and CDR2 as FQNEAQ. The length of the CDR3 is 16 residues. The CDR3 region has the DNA TGTGCCAGCAGCTTAGGTTTCGGGAAGGGGTCGGATGAGCAGTTCTTC. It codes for CASSLGFGKGSDEQFF.

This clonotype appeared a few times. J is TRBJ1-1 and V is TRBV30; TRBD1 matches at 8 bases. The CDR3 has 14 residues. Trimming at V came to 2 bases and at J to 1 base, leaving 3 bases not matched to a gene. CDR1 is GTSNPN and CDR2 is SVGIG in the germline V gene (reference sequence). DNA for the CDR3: TGTGCCTGGAGTCTCGGACAGGGGAACACTGAAGCTTTCTTT. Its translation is CAWSLGQGNTEAFF.

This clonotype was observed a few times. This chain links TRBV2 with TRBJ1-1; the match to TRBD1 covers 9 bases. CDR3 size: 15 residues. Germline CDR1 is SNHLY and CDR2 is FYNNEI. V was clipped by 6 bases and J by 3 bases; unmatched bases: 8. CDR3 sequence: CASSGWTGEYTEAFF. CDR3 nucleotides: TGTGCCAGCAGCGGTTGGACAGGGGAATACACTGAAGCTTTCTTT.

CDR3 DNA: TGCGCCAGCAGCTTGATCGAGGTTTACACCGGGGAGCTGTTTTTT. Translating it yields CASSLIEVYTGELFF. This rearrangement joins TRBV5-1 to TRBJ2-2, with D unresolved. The CDR3 has 15 amino acids. V was shortened by 1 base and J by 3 bases, with 10 bases between the two germline ends. Per germline, CDR1 SGHRS and CDR2 YFSETQ.

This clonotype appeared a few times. In DNA, the CDR3 is TGTGCCAGCAGCTTAGGCGCTTTTAATGAAAAACTGTTTTTT. The encoded protein is CASSLGAFNEKLFF. The rearrangement uses TRBV7-9 and TRBJ1-4, with D unresolved. The V end lost 1 base, the J end lost 4 bases, and 7 bases lay between the germline ends. Germline-derived CDR1 and CDR2 are SEHNR and FQNEAQ (reference sequence). The length of the CDR3 is 14 residues. The whole variable domain, filled in from reference TRBV7-9 and TRBJ1-4, reads DTGVSQNPRHKITKRGQNVTFRCDPISEHNRLYWYRQTLGQGPEFLTYFQNEAQLEKSRLLSDRFSAERPKGSFSTLEIQRTEQGDSAMYLCASSLGAFNEKLFFGSGTQLSVL.

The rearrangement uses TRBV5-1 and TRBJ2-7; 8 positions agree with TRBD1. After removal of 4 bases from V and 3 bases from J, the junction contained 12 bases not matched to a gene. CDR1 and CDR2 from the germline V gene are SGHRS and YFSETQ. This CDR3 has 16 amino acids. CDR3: CASSLKSGTGYYEQYF. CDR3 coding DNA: TGCGCCAGCAGCCTTAAATCAGGGACAGGTTACTACGAGCAGTACTTC.

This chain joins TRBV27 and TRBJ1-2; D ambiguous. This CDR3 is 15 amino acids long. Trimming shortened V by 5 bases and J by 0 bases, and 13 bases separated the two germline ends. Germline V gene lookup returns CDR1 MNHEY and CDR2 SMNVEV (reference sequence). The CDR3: CASSRNELANYGYTF. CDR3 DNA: TGTGCCAGCAGTAGGAATGAGTTAGCTAACTATGGCTACACCTTC.

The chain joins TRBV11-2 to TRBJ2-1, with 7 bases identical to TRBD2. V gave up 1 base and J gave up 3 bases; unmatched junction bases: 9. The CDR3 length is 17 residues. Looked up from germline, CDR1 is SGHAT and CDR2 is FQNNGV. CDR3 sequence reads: CASSLVDRGGGYNEQFF. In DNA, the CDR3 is TGTGCCAGCAGCTTAGTAGATCGGGGCGGGGGCTACAATGAGCAGTTCTTC.

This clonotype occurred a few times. The CDR3: CASSEDRGNEKLFF. For the CDR3, the DNA is TGTGCCAGCAGCGAGGACAGGGGTAATGAAAAACTGTTTTTT. The V and J genes are TRBV7-9 and TRBJ1-4, with 9 bases identical to TRBD1. This CDR3 has 14 residues. Unmatched junction bases numbered 2, after V lost 5 bases and J lost 4 bases. Looked up from germline, CDR1 is SEHNR and CDR2 is FQNEAQ (reference sequence).

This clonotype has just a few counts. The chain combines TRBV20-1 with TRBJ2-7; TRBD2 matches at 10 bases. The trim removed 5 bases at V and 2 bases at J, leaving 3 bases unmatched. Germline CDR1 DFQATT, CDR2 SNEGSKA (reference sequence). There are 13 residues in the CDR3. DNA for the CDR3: TGCAGTGCTGGAGCGGGAGGGCCCTACGAGCAGTACTTC. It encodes CSAGAGGPYEQYF.

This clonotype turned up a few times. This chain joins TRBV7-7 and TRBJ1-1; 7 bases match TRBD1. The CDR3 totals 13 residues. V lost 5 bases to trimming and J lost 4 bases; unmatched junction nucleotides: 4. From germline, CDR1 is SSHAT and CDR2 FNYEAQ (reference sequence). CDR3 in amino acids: CASSRDSITEAFF. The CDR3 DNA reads TGTGCCAGCAGCCGGGACAGCATCACTGAAGCTTTCTTT.

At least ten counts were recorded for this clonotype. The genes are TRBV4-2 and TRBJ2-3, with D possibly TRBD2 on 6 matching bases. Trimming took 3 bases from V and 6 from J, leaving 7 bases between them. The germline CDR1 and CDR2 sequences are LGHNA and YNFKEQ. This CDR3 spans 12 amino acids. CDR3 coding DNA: TGTGCCAGCAGCCATGGGGGGGATACGCAGTATTTT. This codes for CASSHGGDTQYF.

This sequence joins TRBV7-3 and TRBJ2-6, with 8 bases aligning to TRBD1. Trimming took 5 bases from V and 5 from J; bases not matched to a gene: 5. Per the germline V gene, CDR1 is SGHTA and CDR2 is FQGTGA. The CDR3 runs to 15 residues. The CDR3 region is CASSPGQGWANVLTF. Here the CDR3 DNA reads TGTGCCAGCAGCCCTGGACAGGGTTGGGCCAACGTCCTGACTTTC.

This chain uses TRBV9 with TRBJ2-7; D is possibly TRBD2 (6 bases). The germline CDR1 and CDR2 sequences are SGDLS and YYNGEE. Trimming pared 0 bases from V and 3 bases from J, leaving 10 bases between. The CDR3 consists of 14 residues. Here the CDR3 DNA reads TGTGCCAGCAGCGTAGGGGGAGGTGGCTACGAGCAGTACTTC. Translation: CASSVGGGGYEQYF.

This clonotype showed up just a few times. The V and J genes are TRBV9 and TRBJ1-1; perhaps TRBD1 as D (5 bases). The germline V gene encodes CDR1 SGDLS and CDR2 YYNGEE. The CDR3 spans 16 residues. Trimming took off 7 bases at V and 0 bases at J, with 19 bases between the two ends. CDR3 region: CASGAGRPSMNTEAFF. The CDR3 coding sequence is TGTGCCAGCGGGGCGGGCCGCCCTAGCATGAACACTGAAGCTTTCTTT.

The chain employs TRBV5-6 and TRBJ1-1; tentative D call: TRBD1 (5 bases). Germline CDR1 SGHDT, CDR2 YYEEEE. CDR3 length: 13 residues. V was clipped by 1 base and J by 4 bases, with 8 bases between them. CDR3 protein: CASSLFGGTEAFF. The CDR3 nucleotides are TGTGCCAGCAGCTTGTTCGGGGGCACTGAAGCTTTCTTT.

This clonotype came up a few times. CDR3 amino acids: CASSVAPYSGNTIYF. In DNA, the CDR3 is TGTGCCAGCAGCGTAGCTCCTTACTCTGGAAACACCATATATTTT. The gene calls are TRBV9 and TRBJ1-3; D not resolved. Germline V gives CDR1 SGDLS, CDR2 YYNGEE. V lost 0 bases, J lost 0 bases, and 7 bases lay in between. The CDR3 has 15 amino acids. Full variable domain (remainder filled in from reference TRBV9 and TRBJ1-3): DSGVTQTPKHLITATGQRVTLRCSPRSGDLSVYWYQQSLDQGLQFLIQYYNGEERAKGNILERFSAQQFPDLHSELNLSSLELGDSALYFCASSVAPYSGNTIYFGEGSWLTVV.

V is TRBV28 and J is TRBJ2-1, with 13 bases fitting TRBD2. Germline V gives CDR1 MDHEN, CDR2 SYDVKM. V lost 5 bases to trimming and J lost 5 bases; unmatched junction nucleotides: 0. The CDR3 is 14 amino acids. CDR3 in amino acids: CASSTSGRDNEQFF. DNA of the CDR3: TGTGCCAGCAGTACTAGCGGGAGGGACAATGAGCAGTTCTTC.

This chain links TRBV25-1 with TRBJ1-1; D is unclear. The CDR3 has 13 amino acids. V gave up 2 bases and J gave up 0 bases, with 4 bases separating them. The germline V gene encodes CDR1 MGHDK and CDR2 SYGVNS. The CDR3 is CASSERLNTEAFF. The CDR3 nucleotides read TGTGCCAGCAGTGAAAGGCTGAACACTGAAGCTTTCTTT.

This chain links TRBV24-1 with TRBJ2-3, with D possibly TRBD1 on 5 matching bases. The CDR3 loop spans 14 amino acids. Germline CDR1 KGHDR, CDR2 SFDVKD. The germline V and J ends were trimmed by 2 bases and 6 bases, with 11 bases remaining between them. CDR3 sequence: CATSDSGHPDTQYF. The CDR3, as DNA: TGTGCCACCAGTGATTCAGGGCACCCCGATACGCAGTATTTT.

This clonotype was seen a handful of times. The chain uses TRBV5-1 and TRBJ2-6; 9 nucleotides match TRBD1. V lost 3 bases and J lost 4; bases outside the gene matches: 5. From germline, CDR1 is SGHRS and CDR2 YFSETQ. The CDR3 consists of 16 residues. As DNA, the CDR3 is TGCGCCAGCAGCTCCGGGACAGGGATAGGGGCCAACGTCCTGACTTTC. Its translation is CASSSGTGIGANVLTF.

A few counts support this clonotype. The CDR3 here is CASSPDPAGHGLNTEAFF. CDR3 DNA: TGTGCCAGCAGCCCCGACCCTGCAGGTCACGGATTGAACACTGAAGCTTTCTTT. J is TRBJ1-1 and V is TRBV4-2; no reliable D call. Germline loops: CDR1 LGHNA, CDR2 YNFKEQ. CDR3 length: 18 amino acids. Trimming cost V 4 bases and J 0 bases, with 21 bases left between them.

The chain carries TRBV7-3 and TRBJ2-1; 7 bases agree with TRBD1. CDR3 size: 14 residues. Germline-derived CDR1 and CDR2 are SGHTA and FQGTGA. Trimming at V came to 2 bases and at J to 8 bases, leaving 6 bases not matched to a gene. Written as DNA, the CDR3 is TGTGCCAGCAGCTTAGACAGGGTAGGGGATGAGCAGTTCTTC. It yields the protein CASSLDRVGDEQFF.

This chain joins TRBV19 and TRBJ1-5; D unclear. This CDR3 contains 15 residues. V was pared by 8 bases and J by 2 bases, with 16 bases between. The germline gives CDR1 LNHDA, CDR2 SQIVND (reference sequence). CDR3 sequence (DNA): TGTGCCAGTGACGTAGGAGGACTTGGCAATCAGCCCCAGCATTTT. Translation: CASDVGGLGNQPQHF.

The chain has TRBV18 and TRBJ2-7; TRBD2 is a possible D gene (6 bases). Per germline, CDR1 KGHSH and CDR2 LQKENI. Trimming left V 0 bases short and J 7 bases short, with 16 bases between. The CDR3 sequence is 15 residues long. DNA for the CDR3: TGTGCCAGCTCACCACCGGGAGGAAAGTCGGGGGAGCAGTACTTC. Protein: CASSPPGGKSGEQYF.

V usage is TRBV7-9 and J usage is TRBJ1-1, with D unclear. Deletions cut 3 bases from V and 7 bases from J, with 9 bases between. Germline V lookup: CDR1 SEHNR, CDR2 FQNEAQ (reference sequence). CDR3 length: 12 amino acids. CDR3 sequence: CASSFFLREAFF. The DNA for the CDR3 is TGTGCCAGCAGCTTTTTTTTGCGTGAAGCTTTCTTT.

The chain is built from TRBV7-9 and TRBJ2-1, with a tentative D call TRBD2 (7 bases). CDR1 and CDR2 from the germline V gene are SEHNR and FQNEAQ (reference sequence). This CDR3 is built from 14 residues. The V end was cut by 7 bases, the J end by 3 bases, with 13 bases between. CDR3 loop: CASMGGQIYNEQFF. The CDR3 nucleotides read TGTGCCAGCATGGGGGGGCAGATCTACAATGAGCAGTTCTTC. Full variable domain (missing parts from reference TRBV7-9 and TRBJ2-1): DTGVSQNPRHKITKRGQNVTFRCDPISEHNRLYWYRQTLGQGPEFLTYFQNEAQLEKSRLLSDRFSAERPKGSFSTLEIQRTEQGDSAMYLCASMGGQIYNEQFFGPGTRLTVL.

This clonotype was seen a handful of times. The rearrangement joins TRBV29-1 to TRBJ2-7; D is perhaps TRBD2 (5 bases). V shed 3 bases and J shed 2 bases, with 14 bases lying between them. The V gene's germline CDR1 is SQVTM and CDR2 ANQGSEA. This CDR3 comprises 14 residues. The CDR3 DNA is TGCAGCGTTGAGGGAGCGGCGGAGACCTACGAGCAGTACTTC. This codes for CSVEGAAETYEQYF.

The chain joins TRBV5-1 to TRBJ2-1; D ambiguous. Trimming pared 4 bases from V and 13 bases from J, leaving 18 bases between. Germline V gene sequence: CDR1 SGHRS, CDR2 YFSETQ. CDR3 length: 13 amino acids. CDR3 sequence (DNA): TGCGCCAGCAGCCCAACTGGGCCAACGGATCAGTTCTTC. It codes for CASSPTGPTDQFF.